This T cell receptor beta chain originates from a study of technical replicates of blood from a handful of donors. Looked up from germline, CDR1 is KGHSH and CDR2 is LQKENI. V shed 6 bases, J shed 1 base, and the junction held 4 bases outside the gene matches. This CDR3 has 14 amino acids. Profiling relied on immunoSEQ multiplex PCR, and the TCRdb table lists in-frame clones only, not all of them. Of fewer than 9,500 clones in the sample, 91% were seen once. J is TRBJ1-1 and V is TRBV18; TRBD1 matches at 8 bases. The sample taken for sequencing was PBMCs. This TCR was sampled from a human donor in good health. CDR3 coding DNA: TGTGCCAGCTCCGGACAGGGCGGGAACACTGAAGCTTTCTTT. Protein sequence: CASSGQGGNTEAFF.